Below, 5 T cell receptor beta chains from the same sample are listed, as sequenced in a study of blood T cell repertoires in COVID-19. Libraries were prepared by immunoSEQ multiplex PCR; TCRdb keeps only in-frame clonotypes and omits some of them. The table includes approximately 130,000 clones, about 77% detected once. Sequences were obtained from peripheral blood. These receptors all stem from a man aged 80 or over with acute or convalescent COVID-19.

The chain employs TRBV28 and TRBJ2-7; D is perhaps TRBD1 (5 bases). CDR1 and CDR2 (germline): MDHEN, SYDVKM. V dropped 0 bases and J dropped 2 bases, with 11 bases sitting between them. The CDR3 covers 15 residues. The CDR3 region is CASSLWFQGTYEQYF. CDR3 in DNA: TGTGCCAGCAGTTTATGGTTTCAGGGAACCTACGAGCAGTACTTC.

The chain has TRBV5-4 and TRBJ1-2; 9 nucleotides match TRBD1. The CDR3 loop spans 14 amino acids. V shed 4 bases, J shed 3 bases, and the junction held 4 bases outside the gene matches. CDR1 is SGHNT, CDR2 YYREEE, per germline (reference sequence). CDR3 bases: TGTGCCAGCAGCAAGGACAGGGGCGACTATGGCTACACCTTC. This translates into CASSKDRGDYGYTF.

The CDR3 spells CASSSTGGADTQYF. The CDR3 coding sequence is TGCGCCAGCAGCTCGACAGGGGGCGCAGATACGCAGTATTTT. The V call is TRBV5-1, the J call TRBJ2-3, with 10 positions matching TRBD1. Trimming removed 3 bases from V and 4 bases from J; junction bases left unmatched: 2. This CDR3 is built from 14 residues. The V gene's germline CDR1 is SGHRS and CDR2 YFSETQ.

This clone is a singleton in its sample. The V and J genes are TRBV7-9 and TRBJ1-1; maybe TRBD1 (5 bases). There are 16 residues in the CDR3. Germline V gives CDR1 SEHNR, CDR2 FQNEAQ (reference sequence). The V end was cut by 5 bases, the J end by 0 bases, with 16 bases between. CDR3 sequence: CASSHGGGPLNTEAFF. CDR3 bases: TGTGCCAGCAGCCATGGGGGGGGTCCCTTGAACACTGAAGCTTTCTTT.

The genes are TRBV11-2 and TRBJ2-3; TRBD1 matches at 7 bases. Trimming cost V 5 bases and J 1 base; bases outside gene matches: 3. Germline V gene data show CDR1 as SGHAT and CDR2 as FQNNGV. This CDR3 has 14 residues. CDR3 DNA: TGTGCCAGCAGCCCAGGACAGGGCACAGATACGCAGTATTTT. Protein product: CASSPGQGTDTQYF.